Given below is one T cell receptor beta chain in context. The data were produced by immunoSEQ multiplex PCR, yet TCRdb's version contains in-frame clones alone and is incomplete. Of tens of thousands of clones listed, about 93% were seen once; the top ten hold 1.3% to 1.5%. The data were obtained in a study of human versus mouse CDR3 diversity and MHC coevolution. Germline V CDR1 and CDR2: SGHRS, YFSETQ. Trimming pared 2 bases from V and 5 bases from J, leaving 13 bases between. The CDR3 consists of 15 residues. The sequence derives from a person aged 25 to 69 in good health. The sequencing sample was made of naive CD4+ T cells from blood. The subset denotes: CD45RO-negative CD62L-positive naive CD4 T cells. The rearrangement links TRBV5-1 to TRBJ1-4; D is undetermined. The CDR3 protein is CASSFAGQRNEKLFF. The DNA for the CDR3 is TGCGCCAGCAGCTTTGCGGGTCAGCGAAATGAAAAACTGTTTTTT.